One and the same sample provided the 21 T cell receptor beta chains below, sequenced in a study of T cells after yellow fever vaccination. TCRdb itself ran the 5' RACE reads through MiXCR, one entry per CDR3 protein. The sample lists 300,000 to 400,000 distinct CDR3 sequences, roughly 8.6% occurring once. The sequences come from PBMCs, collected more than 40 days after the first yellow fever vaccination. The receptors originated from a man younger than 35 who received the YFV17D yellow fever vaccine.

This clonotype was seen ten or more times. V gene TRBV4-3 combines with J gene TRBJ2-3; 8 positions agree with TRBD2. Trimming at V came to 1 base and at J to 0 bases, leaving 6 bases not matched to a gene. CDR3 length: 17 amino acids. Germline assignment: CDR1 LGHNA and CDR2 YSLEER. CDR3 region: CASSQGASGFSTDTQYF. The CDR3, as DNA: TGCGCCAGCAGCCAAGGGGCTAGCGGGTTTAGCACAGATACGCAGTATTTT.

This clonotype was seen more than once but under ten times. The chain recombines TRBV29-1 with TRBJ1-1, with D possibly matching TRBD1 (5 bases). V dropped 8 bases and J dropped 0 bases, with 10 bases sitting between them. The CDR3 loop spans 12 amino acids. CDR1 and CDR2 (germline): SQVTM, ANQGSEA. The CDR3 nucleotides read TGCAGCACCAGGGTGGTGAACACTGAAGCTTTCTTT. Protein product: CSTRVVNTEAFF.

This clonotype was recorded a few times. This chain joins TRBV6-2 or TRBV6-3 and TRBJ2-3; D may be TRBD2 (5 bases). The germline V gene has CDR1 MNHEY and CDR2 SVGEGT. CDR3 size: 15 residues. V shed 6 bases and J shed 8 bases, with 21 bases lying between them. The CDR3 DNA follows: TGTGCCAGCAGCCGCCGGCCACCGAGGGAAGGTACGCAGTATTTT. This translates into CASSRRPPREGTQYF.

This clonotype was counted a few times. This chain links TRBV27 with TRBJ2-2; 9 bases map to TRBD1. Germline V CDR1 and CDR2: MNHEY, SMNVEV (reference sequence). This CDR3 is built from 18 residues. J gave up 3 bases and V 5 bases, and 13 bases lay outside the gene matches. CDR3 coding DNA: TGTGCCAGCAGTCAACAAACCGGGACAGGGAAGTACACCGGGGAGCTGTTTTTT. This encodes CASSQQTGTGKYTGELFF.

CDR3 sequence reads: CASKGTTDTQYF. CDR3 DNA: TGTGCCAGCAAAGGTACCACAGATACGCAGTATTTT. V and J are TRBV27 and TRBJ2-3; D is unclear. The CDR3 totals 12 residues. CDR1 and CDR2 from the germline V gene are MNHEY and SMNVEV (reference sequence). V lost 7 bases to trimming and J lost 2 bases, with 7 bases between them.

This clonotype came up many times. The chain recombines TRBV12-3 or TRBV12-4 with TRBJ2-7, with 8 bases lining up with TRBD2. The V gene end was trimmed by 7 bases and the J gene end by 0 bases; junction bases not matched to a gene: 5. The CDR3 extends over 14 amino acids. The CDR3 loop reads CASKSGGSSYEQYF. The CDR3 DNA reads TGTGCCAGCAAAAGCGGGGGTAGCTCCTACGAGCAGTACTTC.

This clonotype was counted only a few times. This rearrangement joins TRBV7-9 to TRBJ1-4, with 7 bases aligning to TRBD1. This CDR3 comprises 16 residues. Germline-derived CDR1 and CDR2 are SEHNR and FQNEAQ (reference sequence). V trimming: 2 bases; J trimming: 7 bases; junction bases outside the gene matches: 10. The CDR3 sequence is CASSLSRDRVGEKLFF. The CDR3 DNA is TGTGCCAGCAGCTTATCCCGCGACAGGGTGGGTGAAAAACTGTTTTTT.

This clonotype was seen a handful of times. This sequence joins TRBV20-1 and TRBJ2-7; the D gene is possibly TRBD1 (5 bases). This CDR3 contains 12 residues. In germline, CDR1 is DFQATT, CDR2 SNEGSKA (reference sequence). Trimming stripped 5 bases from V and 5 bases from J, with 13 bases between. The CDR3 spells CSAPRARDEQYF. The CDR3 bases are TGCAGTGCTCCCCGGGCCAGGGACGAGCAGTACTTC.

The chain joins TRBV6-1 to TRBJ2-3; 7 positions match TRBD1. V was pared by 6 bases and J by 6 bases, with 12 bases of the junction left unmatched. This CDR3 has 15 residues. Looked up from germline, CDR1 is MNHNS and CDR2 is SASEGT. The CDR3 region is CASSRQGSQGDTQYF. The DNA for the CDR3 is TGTGCCAGCAGCCGACAGGGCTCCCAAGGGGATACGCAGTATTTT.

The chain carries TRBV9 and TRBJ1-4, with 8 nucleotides matching TRBD1. The CDR3 sequence is 16 residues long. V gave up 2 bases and J gave up 7 bases; unmatched junction bases: 10. The germline CDR1 and CDR2 sequences are SGDLS and YYNGEE. As DNA, the CDR3 is TGTGCCAGCAGCGTGACCGGCAGCAGGGGGCTTGAAAAACTGTTTTTT. It translates to CASSVTGSRGLEKLFF.

The J gene is TRBJ2-2, the V gene TRBV20-1, with TRBD2 matching 9 bases. Trimming at V came to 6 bases and at J to 6 bases, leaving 5 bases not matched to a gene. This CDR3 comprises 13 residues. CDR1 DFQATT and CDR2 SNEGSKA come from the germline V gene (reference sequence). The CDR3 loop reads CSALAGRAGELFF. The CDR3, as DNA: TGCAGTGCCCTAGCGGGGCGGGCCGGGGAGCTGTTTTTT.

This clonotype was counted many times. The chain uses TRBV7-2 and TRBJ2-3; 11 bases map to TRBD1. The CDR3 sequence is 15 residues long. Trimming took 5 bases from V and 4 from J; bases not matched to a gene: 5. Per germline, CDR1 SGHTA and CDR2 FQGNSA. This CDR3 is CASSLQGQGADTQYF. The CDR3 coding sequence is TGTGCCAGCAGCCTACAGGGACAGGGGGCAGATACGCAGTATTTT.

The V and J genes are TRBV29-1 and TRBJ1-1, with 10 bases aligning to TRBD1. Germline CDR1 is SQVTM and CDR2 is ANQGSEA. CDR3 length: 13 residues. V lost 7 bases to trimming and J lost 6 bases; unmatched junction nucleotides: 8. The CDR3 protein is CSGATGGGPEAFF. The CDR3 bases are TGCAGCGGCGCGACAGGGGGCGGTCCTGAAGCTTTCTTT. Based on the CDR3 plus reference TRBV29-1 and TRBJ1-1, the full variable domain is SAVISQKPSRDICQRGTSLTIQCQVDSQVTMMFWYRQQPGQSLTLIATANQGSEATYESGFVIDKFPISRPNLTFSTLTVSNMSPEDSSIYLCSGATGGGPEAFFGQGTRLTVV.

The rearrangement links TRBV20-1 to TRBJ2-7; D unresolved. CDR3 size: 13 residues. The germline V and J ends were trimmed by 0 bases and 0 bases, with 6 bases remaining between them. Germline lookup yields CDR1 DFQATT and CDR2 SNEGSKA (reference sequence). Here the CDR3 DNA reads TGCAGTGCTAGAGAACAAAGCTCCTACGAGCAGTACGTC. Its protein is CSAREQSSYEQYV.

The chain is built from TRBV5-1 and TRBJ2-5, with 16 bases that match TRBD2. Germline lookup yields CDR1 SGHRS and CDR2 YFSETQ. Germline trimming cut 3 bases from V and 5 bases from J; bases unmatched to any gene: 4. The CDR3 length is 16 residues. The CDR3 DNA reads as TGCGCCAGCAGCTCCTCGGGACTAGCGGGGGGGGAGACCCAGTACTTC. Its translation is CASSSSGLAGGETQYF.

The chain couples TRBV7-2 to TRBJ2-3, with D perhaps matching TRBD2 (7 bases). The germline V gene has CDR1 SGHTA and CDR2 FQGNSA. This CDR3 is built from 15 residues. Trimming removed 5 bases from V and 0 bases from J, with 12 bases in between. The CDR3 DNA reads as TGTGCCAGCAGCAAAAGGGGGGGAAGCACAGATACGCAGTATTTT. Protein product: CASSKRGGSTDTQYF.

This chain links TRBV11-2 with TRBJ2-5, with 9 bases aligning to TRBD2. J lost 2 bases, V lost 6 bases, and 13 bases had no gene match. This CDR3 contains 17 residues. The germline CDR1 and CDR2 sequences are SGHAT and FQNNGV. The CDR3 is CASSSLRASGVQETQYF. For the CDR3, the DNA is TGTGCCAGCAGTTCACTTAGGGCTAGCGGGGTTCAAGAGACCCAGTACTTC.

There are many counts of this clonotype. This rearrangement joins TRBV7-2 to TRBJ1-1, with D possibly being TRBD1 (6 bases). The CDR3 consists of 16 residues. Germline V CDR1 and CDR2: SGHTA, FQGNSA. With 4 bases removed from V and 7 bases from J, the gap between germline ends came to 22 bases. The CDR3 DNA is TGTGCCAGCAGCTATAGCATCTGGGGGCAGAGCGGTGAAGCTTTCTTT. It is translated as CASSYSIWGQSGEAFF.

This chain joins TRBV5-1 and TRBJ2-3, with TRBD2 matching 12 bases. The CDR3 is made up of 18 amino acids. The germline V gene has CDR1 SGHRS and CDR2 YFSETQ. Trimming cost V 1 base and J 2 bases; bases outside gene matches: 8. CDR3 DNA sequence: TGCGCCAGCAGCTTGTTTCCTAGCGGGGGGGTGAACACAGATACGCAGTATTTT. Its protein product is CASSLFPSGGVNTDTQYF.

This clonotype was counted at least ten times. The CDR3 region has the DNA TGTGCCAGCAGCTTAGCGCTTTGGGACAGCCATGGCTACACCTTC. Translated, it gives CASSLALWDSHGYTF. This chain connects TRBV7-2 to TRBJ1-2, with 7 bases fitting TRBD1. This CDR3 comprises 15 residues. V lost 0 bases to trimming and J lost 6 bases; unmatched junction nucleotides: 7. Germline V CDR1 and CDR2: SGHTA, FQGNSA.

This clonotype was recorded many times. This rearrangement joins TRBV20-1 to TRBJ2-2; 7 positions agree with TRBD2. Germline-derived CDR1 and CDR2 are DFQATT and SNEGSKA (reference sequence). This CDR3 spans 14 amino acids. J gave up 2 bases and V 6 bases, and 6 bases lay outside the gene matches. CDR3 coding DNA: TGCAGTGCACAGCGGGGAGCCAACACCGGGGAGCTGTTTTTT. Its protein is CSAQRGANTGELFF.